The T cell receptor (beta chain) described here comes from a study of metastatic and nonmetastatic thyroid tumors. Study in general: From malignant and benign thyroid patients, repertoires in blood and in tumor or nodule tissue were compared. Study results and caveats: Reportedly, malignant thyroid tumors had significantly higher TCR beta diversity than benign nodules, in blood and tumor.

Germline CDR1 reads LGHNT; CDR2 reads FRNRAP. There are 21 residues in the CDR3. The J segment lost 4 bases and the V segment lost 2 bases, leaving 16 bases of the junction unmatched. By its share, this clone is medium-sized. As yet, its antigen is unknown. Not a single patient had been given any form of treatment at any point before undergoing thyroid surgery. In the original analysis: Clinicopathological groups differed in CDR3, with these differences serving to build a distant-metastasis classifier for papillary thyroid cancer. Through MiXCR, TCRdb re-clonotyped the PCR reads. TCRdb's processing, not the authors' own work, is the source of the V and J calls. Altogether about 8,400 clones are present, around a third being singletons, with the ten largest covering around 19%.

This receptor was identified in a female donor with papillary thyroid cancer or a benign thyroid nodule (not recorded which). Some clones in this sample may be carry-over from other donors' samples. The specimen sequenced was tumor tissue. The chain couples TRBV12-5 to TRBJ2-2; 13 bases map to TRBD2. The CDR3 reads CASGLPTPGLAGKVGTGELFF. The CDR3 DNA sequence: TGTGCTAGTGGTTTGCCTACACCGGGACTAGCGGGAAAGGTCGGCACCGGGGAGCTGTTTTTT.